Detailed here is one T cell receptor (beta chain). Its target is not known. The read is 3 residues too short to cover the CDR3 end, so that end is filled in from the germline J gene. Produced via immunoSEQ multiplex PCR; TCRdb's table is partial and in-frame only. Its clone listing holds about 31,000 clones. The data belong to a study of T cells in women clearing cervical HPV infection. Study background: Case blood drawn at lesion detection; control blood after infection cleared.

Deletions cut 7 bases from V and 10 bases from J, with 19 bases between. From germline, CDR1 is SGHVS and CDR2 FNYEAQ. The CDR3 is made up of 14 amino acids. Overall study results and limits: TRBV6-7 relative abundance averaged approximately 0.1% in cases and under 0.2% in controls.

Material for sequencing was blood buffy coat. The rearrangement links TRBV7-6 to TRBJ2-2; D unclear. The receptor's source is a woman aged 18 to 69 with a cervical HPV16 infection that either progressed to CIN3+ or cleared (not recorded which). Incomplete CDR3 DNA: TGTGCCAGCACCCTAGTTTGGAGTTCCGTGGAG. The encoded protein is CASTLVWSSVE. The whole CDR3 protein is CASTLVWSSVELFF.